A selection of T cell receptor beta chains follows, all from one sample in a study of CD8 T cells in ankylosing spondylitis. TCRdb used MiXCR to reprocess the 5' RACE reads, holding one entry per CDR3 protein. The sample has under 200,000 distinct CDR3 sequences, more than 9% seen once. The sequenced sample was blood, either unsorted or a sorted T cell fraction (not recorded which). Every receptor here comes from a male donor with ankylosing spondylitis or in good health (not recorded which). CDR3s include the opening cysteine and the closing phenylalanine or tryptophan. Fields, in order: clone size, CDR3 length, J gene, D gene, V gene, CDR3 protein, CDR3 DNA. D genes are given only for firm matches. Clone size is stated in some rows and not others, as once, few, many or a class when expanded.

- 15 TRBJ2-3 - TRBV10-3 CATKFRGNAGDSQYF TGTGCCACCAAATTTAGGGGGAACGCAGGGGACTCGCAGTATTTT
many 12 TRBJ2-7 TRBD1 TRBV29-1 CSVGQGDYEQYF TGCAGCGTCGGACAGGGTGACTACGAGCAGTACTTC
many 12 TRBJ1-2 - TRBV3-1 CASSQDGVGYTF TGTGCCAGCAGCCAAGATGGAGTTGGCTACACCTTC
- 14 TRBJ1-2 - TRBV7-2 CASSLGSANYGYTF TGTGCCAGCAGCTTAGGTTCGGCTAACTATGGCTACACCTTC
few 16 TRBJ1-6 TRBD1 TRBV20-1 CSARDFRTGANSPLHF TGCAGTGCTAGAGACTTCCGGACAGGGGCCAATTCACCCCTCCACTTT
few 14 TRBJ2-4 TRBD1 TRBV7-9 CASSFGQGKNIQYF TGTGCCAGCAGCTTTGGACAGGGGAAAAACATTCAGTACTTC
- 15 TRBJ2-7 - TRBV7-2 CASSPSRSKSREQYF TGTGCCAGCAGCCCCTCCCGGAGCAAATCCCGCGAGCAGTACTTC
- 13 TRBJ2-7 TRBD2 TRBV12-3/TRBV12-4 CASSYGRRSEQYF TGTGCCAGCAGTTACGGGAGGAGATCCGAGCAGTACTTC
many 15 TRBJ2-1 TRBD2 TRBV19 CASSTLAGGHNEQFF TGTGCCAGTAGTACCTTAGCGGGGGGCCACAATGAGCAGTTCTTC
many 14 TRBJ2-2 TRBD2 TRBV10-2 CASRTGTSHGELFF TGCGCCAGCAGAACCGGGACTAGCCACGGGGAGCTGTTTTTT
few 16 TRBJ2-7 TRBD2 TRBV4-1 CASSQEESSSAGDLSF TGCGCCAGCAGCCAAGAGGAGAGTAGTAGCGCGGGAGATCTGTCATTC
many 13 TRBJ1-1 - TRBV9 CASSVVEGAEAFF TGTGCCAGCAGCGTTGTAGAGGGCGCTGAAGCTTTCTTT
many 14 TRBJ2-5 TRBD1 TRBV20-1 CSAEQGAIGETQYF TGCAGTGCTGAGCAGGGGGCAATTGGGGAGACCCAGTACTTC
many 14 TRBJ2-7 TRBD2 TRBV5-1 CASSSEAGLAGQYF TGCGCCAGCAGCTCAGAGGCGGGACTAGCGGGACAGTACTTC
- 14 TRBJ2-5 - TRBV20-1 CSAFKGDFQETQYF TGCAGTGCTTTCAAAGGGGACTTCCAAGAGACCCAGTACTTC
many 12 TRBJ1-1 - TRBV3-1 CASKGGERGAFF TGTGCCAGCAAAGGAGGAGAGAGGGGAGCTTTCTTT
few 15 TRBJ1-5 TRBD1 TRBV19 CASSAEGQGNQPQHF TGTGCCAGTAGTGCCGAGGGACAGGGGAATCAGCCCCAGCATTTT
many 16 TRBJ1-4 - TRBV6-5 CASSLDLPGIGEKLFF TGTGCCAGCAGTTTGGACCTACCCGGTATCGGGGAAAAACTGTTTTTT
few 15 TRBJ2-1 - TRBV6-4 CASSELPTLGNEQFF TGTGCCAGCAGTGAGTTACCGACCCTGGGGAATGAGCAGTTCTTC
many 14 TRBJ1-1 - TRBV9 CASSRTATNTEAFF TGTGCCAGCAGCCGGACAGCAACGAACACTGAAGCTTTCTTT
many 14 TRBJ2-3 - TRBV5-5 CASIRAPSADTQYF TGTGCCAGCATACGGGCCCCGAGCGCAGATACGCAGTATTTT
few 13 TRBJ2-4 - TRBV7-2 CASSFPGRGIQYF TGTGCCAGCAGCTTTCCAGGGCGTGGCATTCAGTACTTC
many 13 TRBJ2-7 - TRBV12-3/TRBV12-4 CASSLAGVNEQYF TGTGCCAGCAGTTTAGCAGGAGTTAACGAGCAGTACTTC
many 16 TRBJ2-4 TRBD2 TRBV9 CASSVDGGTIPRIQYF TGTGCCAGCAGCGTAGACGGGGGGACTATCCCACGCATTCAGTACTTC